This entry is about one T cell receptor (beta chain). This clonotype occurred many times. Its antigen target is currently unknown. No quality values exist for individual bases; no much larger clone is one base distant. The CDR3 sequence holds 18 residues, the cysteine and phenylalanine included. Just CDR3 DNA is preserved here, 54 bases in frame from base 1. At the junction V is shortened by 7 bases and J by 0 bases, with 24 bases in between. CDR1 SQVTM and CDR2 ANQGSEA were looked up in the germline V gene. This sample stems from a study of Graves' ophthalmopathy and Graves' hyperthyroidism (dated by TCRdb to the late 2010s). Turning to the overall study: Hyperthyroidism was defined as stable when no progression to ophthalmopathy occurred within 18 months of follow-up. In total, around 140 blood samples were TCR-sequenced: fewer than 50 ophthalmopathy, approximately 75 hyperthyroidism and approximately 17 hyperthyroidism-to-ophthalmopathy patients. The study used signatures of the TCR beta repertoire to tell Graves' ophthalmopathy apart from Graves' hyperthyroidism and to predict which patients would progress to ophthalmopathy. The independent validation cohort included some 19 hyperthyroidism patients plus 17 patients who later progressed from hyperthyroidism to ophthalmopathy. Once sampling was done, hyperthyroidism patients were given methimazole at a starting dose of 30 mg daily, while ophthalmopathy patients were given high-dose intravenous methylprednisolone. In roughly 6 hyperthyroidism patients, the T-cell repertoire of thyroid tissue was compared with the T-cell repertoire of blood. To explore V-J signatures distinguishing ophthalmopathy from hyperthyroidism, a discovery set of around 100 patients (roughly 45 ophthalmopathy, some 57 stable hyperthyroidism) was enrolled. General findings and caveats noted by the study authors: Among expanded thyroid clonotypes with frequency above 0.001, most also showed up in blood, which suggests that blood repertoires may reflect the thyroid immune response. In validation, the model predicted ophthalmopathy progression with roughly 68% sensitivity and less than 80% specificity; 12 predicted patients were CT-confirmed with GO in a median of approximately six months. The 13-signature model separated ophthalmopathy from stable hyperthyroidism with about 86% sensitivity and approximately 83% specificity in cross-validation, and 80%/75% in the test set. No statistical method was used to set the sample size in advance, and the investigators knew which group each participant was assigned to.

TCR beta CDR3 regions were amplified from RNA transcripts for repertoire sequencing. HTBI primers and the Qiagen OneStep RT-PCR kit were used in a first-round RT-PCR, which was followed by a second-round multiplex PCR, size selection and purification. Sequencing of the libraries was carried out on an Illumina HiSeq2000 in paired-end mode with 100 bp reads. Processing in the source paper ran as follows. SOAPnuke was used to process the reads, throwing out any read that had adapters, had uncalled bases, had a mean Phred below 15, or lacked an exact constant-primer or identifier match. COPE v1.2.5 was used to merge the high-quality paired reads. Unique nucleotide sequences were defined as clonotypes and aligned to IMGT TRB V, D and J references using MiTCR v1.1. The analysis was limited to V-J combinations with a frequency above 0.0001, which together covered 98% to 99.2% of repertoires. A TCR clonal expansion and chaos score per V-J combination was defined as the ratio of F50 clonal expansion to chaos observed in the TCRdist matrix. Welch's t-statistics and random forest were used to reduce the features to 10 to 15 V-J combinations, which were then used as input to a naive Bayes classifier. Thyroid-blood repertoire similarity was quantified with the Morisita-Horn index. TCRdb handled the public reads itself, with Q25 trimming in fastp and clone calling in MiXCR, and kept productive beta chains. Rows are unified per CDR3 protein, each entry keeping the most common DNA and genes. TCRdb's processing, not the authors', yielded these V and J calls. This sample has roughly 600,000 distinct CDR3 sequences in its table, and approximately 37% of those were observed once. The ten largest account for about 4.1% of the sample.

Hyperthyroidism patients were newly diagnosed, with disease duration under 2 months, and aged 18 to 65 years. Patients were excluded if they had other autoimmune diseases, uncontrolled infections, pregnancy or lactation. Clinical symptoms, serum thyroxine, TRAb, thyroid ultrasound and orbital computed tomography were used for diagnosis. Total RNA was extracted with Trizol reagent and quality-checked on an Agilent 2100 Bioanalyzer. The receptor's source is an adult man with Graves' hyperthyroidism. In this chain, TRBV29-1 is recombined with TRBJ2-2, with no reliable assignment of the D segment. What was sequenced was peripheral blood or thyroid tissue (not recorded which). CDR3 reads: CSDHRTCLERPNTGELFF. The sequence in DNA is TGCAGCGACCACCGTACGTGCCTCGAACGGCCGAACACCGGGGAGCTGTTTTTT.